The rows below give T cell receptor beta chains drawn from one sample of a study of blood T cells in healthy people across ages. TCRdb used MiXCR to reprocess the 5' RACE reads, holding one entry per CDR3 protein. The sample comprises hundreds of thousands of distinct CDR3 sequences, around 50% of which are singletons, and roughly 25% rests with the top ten. The sequenced material came from blood. These receptors came from a man aged 40-49 years in good health. CDR3s include the opening cysteine and the closing phenylalanine or tryptophan. Fields, in order: CDR3 protein, CDR3 DNA, V gene, D gene, clone size, J gene. D genes are given only for firm matches. Clone size is not always given. Where it is, it says once, few, many or a class for expanded clones.

CASSLSSGGVYGYTF	TGTGCCAGCAGTTTATCGTCAGGGGGCGTCTATGGCTACACCTTC	TRBV27	TRBD1	few	TRBJ1-2
CASSPTEAQEAFF	TGTGCCAGCAGCCCAACCGAGGCCCAAGAAGCTTTCTTT	TRBV21-1	.	.	TRBJ1-1
CASSQDRAYNSPLHF	TGCGCCAGCAGCCAAGACAGGGCTTATAATTCACCCCTCCACTTT	TRBV4-3	.	.	TRBJ1-6
CASSNTGRRETQYF	TGTGCCAGCAGCAATACGGGAAGACGGGAGACCCAGTACTTC	TRBV7-6	.	.	TRBJ2-5
CSAKNRFSVYEQYF	TGCAGTGCTAAAAACAGGTTTTCCGTGTACGAGCAGTACTTC	TRBV20-1	.	few	TRBJ2-7
CASSRIAGSSYNEQFF	TGTGCCAGCAGTCGGATAGCGGGGAGCTCCTACAATGAGCAGTTCTTC	TRBV7-9	TRBD2	few	TRBJ2-1
CASGRDRGNEQYF	TGTGCCAGCGGTAGGGACAGGGGGAACGAGCAGTACTTC	TRBV7-2	TRBD1	.	TRBJ2-7
CATSNSGGRETQYF	TGTGCCACCAGTAATAGCGGGGGGCGAGAGACCCAGTACTTC	TRBV24-1	TRBD2	.	TRBJ2-5
CSAPLAGTQETQYF	TGCAGTGCTCCACTAGCGGGAACACAAGAGACCCAGTACTTC	TRBV20-1	TRBD2	.	TRBJ2-5
CSAEGYYGYTF	TGCAGCGCAGAGGGGTACTATGGCTACACCTTC	TRBV29-1	.	.	TRBJ1-2
CASSEGTPRNEQFF	TGTGCCAGCAGTGAGGGGACGCCACGGAATGAGCAGTTCTTC	TRBV6-1	.	few	TRBJ2-1
CASSSRQGEYNEQFF	TGCGCCAGCAGTTCGAGACAGGGGGAGTACAATGAGCAGTTCTTC	TRBV4-3	TRBD1	.	TRBJ2-1
CASSYGGLAGVRETQYF	TGTGCCAGCAGTTACGGTGGACTAGCGGGAGTCAGGGAGACCCAGTACTTC	TRBV6-2/TRBV6-3	TRBD2	.	TRBJ2-5
CASSLAPGQELQQYF	TGTGCCAGCAGCTTGGCCCCGGGACAGGAATTGCAGCAGTACTTC	TRBV5-5	TRBD1	many	TRBJ2-7
CSALAGKTYNEQFF	TGCAGTGCCCTAGCGGGGAAAACCTACAATGAGCAGTTCTTC	TRBV20-1	TRBD2	.	TRBJ2-1
CASSKRGVESNQPQHF	TGTGCCAGCAGCAAAAGGGGAGTTGAGAGCAATCAGCCCCAGCATTTT	TRBV6-5	.	.	TRBJ1-5
CVGNRGMNTGELFF	TGTGTCGGAAACAGGGGGATGAACACCGGGGAGCTGTTTTTT	TRBV28	TRBD1	.	TRBJ2-2
CASSQASGAREQETQYF	TGTGCCAGCAGCCAAGCCTCGGGTGCGCGGGAGCAAGAGACCCAGTACTTC	TRBV4-2	TRBD2	few	TRBJ2-5
CASSKPRAGGQETQYF	TGTGCCAGCAGCAAACCGCGGGCAGGCGGGCAAGAGACCCAGTACTTC	TRBV7-2	.	.	TRBJ2-5
CSAEPGTKWRDQPQHF	TGCAGTGCCGAGCCGGGGACAAAGTGGAGAGATCAGCCCCAGCATTTT	TRBV20-1	.	.	TRBJ1-5
CASSQINLAGREQFF	TGTGCCAGCAGCCAAATCAATTTAGCGGGGCGGGAGCAGTTCTTC	TRBV7-2	TRBD2	.	TRBJ2-1
CASTPGQGFAYEQYF	TGCGCCAGCACTCCGGGACAGGGGTTCGCCTACGAGCAGTACTTC	TRBV5-1	TRBD1	.	TRBJ2-7
CATSEESPGHNFYEQYF	TGTGCCACCAGTGAGGAGTCTCCGGGACATAATTTCTACGAGCAGTACTTC	TRBV24-1	.	few	TRBJ2-7
CASSTDPSEQFF	TGCGCCAGCAGCACCGACCCAAGCGAGCAGTTCTTC	TRBV5-1	.	once	TRBJ2-1
CASSRFTGELFF	TGCGCCAGCAGCCGCTTCACCGGGGAGCTGTTTTTT	TRBV4-3	.	.	TRBJ2-2
CASSYWVVTRSGANVLTF	TGTGCCAGCAGTTACTGGGTGGTCACTCGCTCTGGGGCCAACGTCCTGACTTTC	TRBV6-2/TRBV6-3	.	.	TRBJ2-6
CASSQVQGNNEQFF	TGCGCCAGCAGCCAAGTGCAAGGGAACAATGAGCAGTTCTTC	TRBV4-3	.	.	TRBJ2-1
CASSFATGGTGELFF	TGTGCCAGCAGTTTCGCGACGGGGGGGACCGGGGAGCTGTTTTTT	TRBV27	TRBD2	.	TRBJ2-2
CASRVRITDTQYF	TGTGCCAGCAGAGTGCGGATCACAGATACGCAGTATTTT	TRBV12-3/TRBV12-4	.	.	TRBJ2-3
CASGTTGSFNYGYTF	TGTGCCAGCGGTACTACAGGTTCTTTTAACTATGGCTACACCTTC	TRBV9	.	once	TRBJ1-2
CSGQQGSHEQYF	TGCAGCGGTCAACAGGGTTCCCACGAGCAGTACTTC	TRBV29-1	.	few	TRBJ2-7